This T cell receptor (beta chain) originates from a study of blood T cells in healthy people across ages. A J-beta primer mix and a sample-barcoded 5' primer were used in a second PCR of roughly 6 to 11 cycles. TCRdb independently ran MiXCR on the 5' RACE reads; one entry per CDR3 protein. The profile covers 1,500,000 or so distinct CDR3 sequences, with approximately 59% appearing a single time and 5.5% to 8% taken by the ten largest. Donors were systemically healthy Caucasian individuals from Russia aged roughly 6 to 100 years. Each sample provided at least 5 micrograms of extracted total RNA. Study-level points and caveats: The percentage of naive T cells correlated strongly with TCR beta diversity.

As for this clonotype: Its target is not known.

V was pared by 5 bases and J by 3 bases, with 13 bases between. This CDR3 has 14 amino acids. This TCR derives from a man aged 18 to 30 in good health. The source material was blood. The chain has TRBV12-3 or TRBV12-4 and TRBJ1-2; D possibly corresponds to TRBD1 (6 bases). CDR3 nucleotide sequence: TGTGCCAGCAGTGTGGTGCAGGGGTACTATGGCTACACCTTC. This translates into CASSVVQGYYGYTF.